This entry describes one T cell receptor beta chain. Its matching antigen is unknown. These data belong to a study of T cell responses to AZD1222 COVID-19 vaccine. Study conclusions and caveats: It was only after the peak T cell response that any repertoires were sampled.

The data were produced by immunoSEQ multiplex PCR, yet TCRdb's version contains in-frame clones alone and is incomplete. The sample includes fewer than 120,000 clones, about 95% of them seen just once. Sample: peripheral blood, taken 28 days after the second AZD1222 dose. This receptor was taken from an adult who received the AZD1222 COVID-19 vaccine.

CDR3 DNA sequence: TGTGCCAGCAGCCCCGTCGCGGGGCCGGACTACGAGCAGTACTTC. Translating gives CASSPVAGPDYEQYF. J is TRBJ2-7 and V is TRBV14; weak D call: TRBD2 (6 bases). The CDR3 totals 15 residues. Germline assignment: CDR1 SGHDN and CDR2 FVKESK. V lost 4 bases and J lost 3, with 16 bases in between.